The 29 T cell receptor beta chains below all came from one sample that was sequenced in a study of T cells in Graves' hyperthyroidism and ophthalmopathy. Authors of the study amplified TCR beta CDR3 regions from RNA transcripts. Primed by the HTBI set, a first-round RT-PCR was run on the TCR CDR3. TCRdb itself ran the multiplex PCR reads through MiXCR, one entry per CDR3 protein. The table lists a few hundred thousand distinct CDR3 sequences, approximately 15% of them singletons. Source material: blood. The receptor set was obtained from a woman between 25 and 40 years old with Graves' ophthalmopathy.

This clonotype was detected a few times. The chain recombines TRBV6-2 or TRBV6-3 with TRBJ1-6; 8 positions match TRBD1. V shed 1 base, J shed 7 bases, and the junction held 9 bases outside the gene matches. The CDR3 is 17 residues long. The germline gives CDR1 MNHEY, CDR2 SVGEGT. The CDR3 bases are TGTGCCAGCAGTTACTTCCCCGGGACAGGCGGCAATTCACCCCTCCACTTT. Encoded protein: CASSYFPGTGGNSPLHF.

This clonotype was recorded at least ten times. The chain uses TRBV20-1 and TRBJ2-7; D gene unclear. CDR1 and CDR2 from the germline V gene are DFQATT and SNEGSKA (reference sequence). There are 14 residues in the CDR3. V was pared by 7 bases and J by 0 bases, with 16 bases between. The CDR3 loop is CSVKALFSSYEQYF. CDR3 DNA sequence: TGCAGTGTTAAGGCCCTTTTTAGCTCCTACGAGCAGTACTTC.

This clonotype was detected ten times or more. The CDR3 DNA reads TGTGCCAGCAGCTTGGAGGACACCACCTACGAGCAGTACTTC. It translates to CASSLEDTTYEQYF. V usage is TRBV5-4 and J usage is TRBJ2-7; possible D gene TRBD1, 5 bases. The CDR3 covers 14 residues. CDR1 SGHNT and CDR2 YYREEE come from the germline V gene (reference sequence). The V and J ends lost 0 bases and 2 bases respectively, with 9 bases between them. The variable domain in full, completed from reference TRBV5-4 and TRBJ2-7, reads ETGVTQSPTHLIKTRGQQVTLRCSSQSGHNTVSWYQQALGQGPQFIFQYYREEENGRGNFPPRFSGLQFPNYSSELNVNALELDDSALYLCASSLEDTTYEQYFGPGTRLTVT.

In its sample, this clonotype was seen many times. This sequence joins TRBV5-1 and TRBJ1-6; maybe TRBD1 (5 bases). The CDR3 spans 12 residues. The V end lost 4 bases, the J end lost 8 bases, and 7 bases lay between the germline ends. Germline-derived CDR1 and CDR2 are SGHRS and YFSETQ. The chain's CDR3 is CASSPRDSPLHF. The CDR3 DNA is TGCGCCAGCAGCCCCAGGGATTCACCCCTCCACTTT.

Many counts were recorded for this clonotype. J is TRBJ1-2 and V is TRBV6-1; D unclear. Germline V gene lookup returns CDR1 MNHNS and CDR2 SASEGT. With 6 bases removed from V and 1 base from J, the gap between germline ends came to 12 bases. The CDR3 contains 14 residues. For the CDR3, the DNA is TGTGCCAGCAGGGTCGAGCTGGGTAACTATGGCTACACCTTC. Translating it yields CASRVELGNYGYTF.

This clonotype was seen at least ten times. This chain links TRBV5-6 with TRBJ1-1, with TRBD1 as a possible D gene (6 bases). V gave up 3 bases and J gave up 3 bases, with 12 bases separating them. There are 14 residues in the CDR3. Germline V gives CDR1 SGHDT, CDR2 YYEEEE. The CDR3 region is CASSSLQGYTEAFF. In nucleotides, the CDR3 is TGTGCCAGCAGCTCACTACAGGGATACACTGAAGCTTTCTTT.

The table lists this clonotype with a few counts. The chain recombines TRBV6-1 with TRBJ2-1; D remains ambiguous. V was cut by 6 bases and J by 9 bases, with 15 bases left in between. The length of the CDR3 is 13 residues. Per germline, CDR1 MNHNS and CDR2 SASEGT. The CDR3 DNA follows: TGTGCCAGCAGCCCAAACCACATGTTTGAGCAGTTCTTC. Translated, it gives CASSPNHMFEQFF.

The table lists this clonotype with many counts. J is TRBJ2-5 and V is TRBV7-8; TRBD2 matches 13 bases. Losses at the gene ends were 5 bases for V and 5 bases for J; bases not matched to a gene: 5. This CDR3 has 15 amino acids. Germline lookup yields CDR1 SGHVS and CDR2 FQNEAQ. The DNA of the CDR3 is TGTGCCAGCAGCCCGACTAGCGGGGGGCGGGAGACCCAGTACTTC. Amino acid sequence: CASSPTSGGRETQYF.

This clonotype was detected ten times or more. CDR3 in amino acids: CASSLSGRTYNEQFF. The CDR3 DNA is TGTGCCAGCAGCTTAAGCGGCAGAACCTACAATGAGCAGTTCTTC. The V gene is TRBV7-3, the J gene TRBJ2-1, with D uncertain. Deletions cut 1 base from V and 2 bases from J, with 9 bases between. The germline V gene encodes CDR1 SGHTA and CDR2 FQGTGA. The CDR3 has 15 residues. Based on the CDR3 plus reference TRBV7-3 and TRBJ2-1, the full variable domain is GAGVSQTPSNKVTEKGKYVELRCDPISGHTALYWYRQSLGQGPEFLIYFQGTGAADDSGLPNDRFFAVRPEGSVSTLKIQRTERGDSAVYLCASSLSGRTYNEQFFGPGTRLTVL.

This clonotype showed up many times. The chain has TRBV5-1 and TRBJ2-1, with D possibly being TRBD1 (6 bases). Per the germline V gene, CDR1 is SGHRS and CDR2 is YFSETQ. Trimming pared 5 bases from V and 6 bases from J, leaving 9 bases between. The CDR3 consists of 12 residues. The CDR3 is CASRQGLNEQFF. In nucleotides, the CDR3 is TGCGCCAGCAGACAGGGCCTCAATGAGCAGTTCTTC.

Concerning this clonotype itself: The germline gene is not matched at one end of the junction; a read error may be the cause. The rearrangement uses TRBV2 and TRBJ2-5, with a tentative D call TRBD2 (6 bases). The V gene's germline CDR1 is SNHLY and CDR2 FYNNEI. The CDR3 has 14 amino acids. CDR3: CAISESGDLETQYF. CDR3 bases: TGTGCCATCAGTGAGTCGGGGGACCTCGAGACCCAGTACTTC. Together with reference TRBV2 and TRBJ2-5, the CDR3 gives the full variable domain: EPEVTQTPSHQVTQMGQEVILRCVPISNHLYFYWYRQILGQKVEFLVSFYNNEISEKSEIFDDQFSVERPDGSNFTLKIRSTKLEDSAMYFCAISESGDLETQYFGPGTRLLVL.

The sample holds many counts of this clonotype. This chain uses TRBV6-1 with TRBJ2-3, with TRBD2 identical over 15 bases. V shed 1 base, J shed 0 bases, and the junction held 5 bases outside the gene matches. The germline CDR1 and CDR2 sequences are MNHNS and SASEGT. This CDR3 is 19 amino acids long. CDR3 nucleotide sequence: TGTGCCAGCAGTGAAGGGACTAGCGGGGGGGCCTTTAGCACAGATACGCAGTATTTT. The encoded protein is CASSEGTSGGAFSTDTQYF.

Notes on this clonotype: Since a much larger clone is just one base distant, this may be a read error. The CDR3 does not close with the conserved phenylalanine or tryptophan, likely indicating a read error. The chain couples TRBV28 to TRBJ2-7; D uncertain. This CDR3 is built from 13 residues. CDR1 is MDHEN and CDR2 is SYDVKM in the germline V gene. Trimming left V 7 bases short and J 5 bases short, with 15 bases between. The CDR3 loop is CASTSRGSHEQYS. The CDR3 DNA is TGTGCCAGCACCTCGCGAGGATCCCACGAGCAGTACTCC.

V is TRBV4-1 and J is TRBJ2-1; TRBD2 aligns across 9 bases. Per the germline V gene, CDR1 is MGHRA and CDR2 is YSYEKL. The CDR3 runs to 16 residues. After removal of 4 bases from V and 9 bases from J, the junction contained 13 bases not matched to a gene. This CDR3 is CASSPSLGGGALEQFF. The CDR3 nucleotides are TGCGCCAGCAGCCCATCCCTCGGCGGGGGGGCCCTTGAGCAGTTCTTC.

This clonotype was seen many times. The chain has TRBV12-3 or TRBV12-4 and TRBJ1-1; 10 positions match TRBD1. Germline trimming cut 7 bases from V and 7 bases from J; bases unmatched to any gene: 18. The CDR3 length is 17 residues. The CDR3 DNA follows: TGTGCCAGCACCCCGACAGGGGGCTGGCAGGGAGACCTTGAAGCTTTCTTT. Translating gives CASTPTGGWQGDLEAFF.

This clonotype was observed a single time. Just one base apart from a much larger clone, this may be a read error. This sequence joins TRBV27 and TRBJ1-4; D unresolved. The CDR3 is 14 amino acids. Germline lookup yields CDR1 MNHEY and CDR2 SMNVEV (reference sequence). The CDR3 DNA follows: TGTACCAGCAGTAAAGGGATGGCCACCGAAAAACTGTTTTTT. Translation gives CTSSKGMATEKLFF.

This clonotype has at least ten counts. This sequence joins TRBV20-1 and TRBJ2-2, with TRBD2 matching over 7 bases. Germline CDR1 is DFQATT and CDR2 is SNEGSKA (reference sequence). J was trimmed by 2 bases and V by 6 bases; bases with no gene match: 9. The CDR3 runs to 15 residues. The CDR3 DNA sequence: TGCAGTGCGGGGGGGGGACCGGGAAACACCGGGGAGCTGTTTTTT. Amino acids: CSAGGGPGNTGELFF.

The chain has TRBV7-3 and TRBJ2-2, with D maybe TRBD1 (6 bases). The CDR3 spans 15 residues. V dropped 6 bases and J dropped 4 bases, with 15 bases sitting between them. From germline, CDR1 is SGHTA and CDR2 FQGTGA. In DNA, the CDR3 is TGTGCCAGCAGACAACAGGGATATGGCACCGGGGAGCTGTTTTTT. It translates to CASRQQGYGTGELFF.

The chain uses TRBV10-2 and TRBJ2-4; the D is unclear. CDR1 WSHSY and CDR2 SAAADI come from the germline V gene. V dropped 3 bases and J dropped 3 bases, with 9 bases sitting between them. This CDR3 has 14 amino acids. CDR3 sequence: CASSDEEDKNIQYF. The CDR3 DNA sequence: TGCGCCAGCAGTGATGAGGAAGACAAAAACATTCAGTACTTC.

In this sample, this clonotype turned up many times. The V and J genes are TRBV11-3 and TRBJ2-6, with 9 bases aligning to TRBD1. This CDR3 region has 18 residues. The germline V gene has CDR1 SGHNT and CDR2 YENEEA. The ends lost 2 bases at V and 0 bases at J; junction bases unmatched: 5. The CDR3: CASSLSGTGYSGANVLTF. The CDR3 region has the DNA TGTGCCAGCAGCTTATCTGGGACAGGGTACTCTGGGGCCAACGTCCTGACTTTC.

The table lists this clonotype with many counts. In DNA, the CDR3 is TGTGCCAGCAGCTTAGGGACAGGGGGCCCAGATACGCAGTATTTT. Translating it yields CASSLGTGGPDTQYF. The chain employs TRBV13 and TRBJ2-3; TRBD1 agrees at 10 bases. Trimming at V came to 0 bases and at J to 4 bases, leaving 1 base not matched to a gene. This CDR3 is 15 amino acids long. CDR1 is PRHDT and CDR2 is FYEKMQ in the germline V gene (reference sequence).

V is TRBV7-8 and J is TRBJ1-5; perhaps TRBD1 as D (6 bases). The CDR3 has 15 amino acids. Trimming pared 4 bases from V and 2 bases from J, leaving 12 bases between. Germline values: CDR1 SGHVS, CDR2 FQNEAQ. Here the CDR3 reads CASSSRGYGNQPQHF. The DNA for the CDR3 is TGTGCCAGCAGCTCAAGGGGGTATGGCAATCAGCCCCAGCATTTT.

The chain joins TRBV24-1 to TRBJ2-3; D possibly uses TRBD1 or TRBD2 (5 bases each). CDR1 and CDR2 (germline): KGHDR, SFDVKD. V was clipped by 7 bases and J by 2 bases, with 18 bases between them. This CDR3 has 16 residues. CDR3 coding DNA: TGTGCCACCAGCTACCTTGGGGGTTTTAACACAGATACGCAGTATTTT. Amino acids: CATSYLGGFNTDTQYF.

The table lists this clonotype with a few counts. V is TRBV20-1 and J is TRBJ2-1; no clear D. Trimming took off 2 bases at V and 0 bases at J, with 8 bases between the two ends. The length of the CDR3 is 14 residues. The germline V gene has CDR1 DFQATT and CDR2 SNEGSKA (reference sequence). The CDR3, as DNA: TGCAGTGCTAGACCCCCCCCCTCCTACAATGAGCAGTTCTTC. Its protein is CSARPPPSYNEQFF.

In its sample, this clonotype was seen many times. This may be a read error: a much more frequent sequence differs by one nucleotide. The J gene is TRBJ1-1, the V gene TRBV2; D remains unclear. The V gene's germline CDR1 is SNHLY and CDR2 FYNNEI. This CDR3 is 12 amino acids long. The CDR3 DNA reads as TGTGCCAGCAACCGCAAGGGCACTGGAGCTTTCTTT. This translates into CASNRKGTGAFF.

CDR3: CSASGLEDTQYF. The CDR3 DNA follows: TGCAGTGCTAGTGGTCTTGAAGATACGCAGTATTTT. The chain has TRBV20-1 and TRBJ2-3, with D unclear. Trimming removed 3 bases at V and 5 bases at J, with 9 bases between. CDR1 is DFQATT, CDR2 SNEGSKA, per germline (reference sequence). This CDR3 region has 12 residues.

This clonotype was observed many times. The CDR3 DNA is TGTGCCAGCAGCTTATATAAGGAAGAGACCCAGTACTTC. This codes for CASSLYKEETQYF. The chain uses TRBV7-2 and TRBJ2-5; no definite D call. Trimming removed 2 bases from V and 3 bases from J, with 7 bases in between. Looked up from germline, CDR1 is SGHTA and CDR2 is FQGNSA. This CDR3 region has 13 residues.

The sample holds many counts of this clonotype. The chain combines TRBV12-5 with TRBJ2-2; the D is unclear. Germline V CDR1 and CDR2: LGHNT, FRNRAP. V shed 2 bases and J shed 6 bases, with 10 bases lying between them. CDR3 length equals 14 residues. CDR3 in amino acids: CASGLFPFSGELFF. The CDR3 region has the DNA TGTGCTAGTGGTTTGTTCCCGTTCTCCGGGGAGCTGTTTTTT.

This clonotype has ten or more counts. The rearrangement joins TRBV29-1 to TRBJ1-1; D is ambiguous. V dropped 4 bases and J dropped 6 bases, with 15 bases sitting between them. The germline V gene encodes CDR1 SQVTM and CDR2 ANQGSEA. This CDR3 has 13 amino acids. For the CDR3, the DNA is TGCAGCGTTGCGCACTCCGGGTCCTCTGAAGCTTTCTTT. This encodes CSVAHSGSSEAFF.